This T cell receptor (beta chain) stems from a study of cytomegalovirus exposure and HLA in healthy donors. Primers included in the PCR were 60 Vbeta and 13 Jbeta primers. Measured with immunoSEQ multiplex PCR; TCRdb has only the in-frame clones, and not every one. The sample has around 150,000 clones, around 74% seen once. The CDR3 spans 14 residues. V trimming: 6 bases; J trimming: 7 bases; junction bases outside the gene matches: 7. Germline V gives CDR1 SQVTM, CDR2 ANQGSEA. Remarks on this clone: Other DNA variants within this sample encode the same CDR3.

Input material: PBMCs. This sequence joins TRBV29-1 and TRBJ2-3; 13 positions match TRBD2. The origin of this receptor is a female donor in good health and CMV-seronegative. CDR3 coding DNA: TGCAGCGTGACGACTAGCGGGAGGCGAAATACGCAGTATTTT. This translates into CSVTTSGRRNTQYF.